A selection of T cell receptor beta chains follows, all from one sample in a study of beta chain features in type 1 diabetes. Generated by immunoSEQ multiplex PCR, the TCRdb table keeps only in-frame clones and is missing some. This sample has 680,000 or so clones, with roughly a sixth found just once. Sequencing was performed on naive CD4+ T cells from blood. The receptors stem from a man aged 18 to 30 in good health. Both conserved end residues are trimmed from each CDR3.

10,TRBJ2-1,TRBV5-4,ASSLGGYEQF
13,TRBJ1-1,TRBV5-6,ASSLTGRGNTEAF
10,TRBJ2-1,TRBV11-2,ASSLVVGEQF
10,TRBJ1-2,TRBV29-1,SDAGTGVGYT
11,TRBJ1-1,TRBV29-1,SAKSGQGAGAF
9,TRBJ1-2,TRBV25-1,ASGPNYGYT
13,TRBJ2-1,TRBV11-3,ASSPRLAGHNEQF
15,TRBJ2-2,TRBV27,ASSPRTSGRPTGELF
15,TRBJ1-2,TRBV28,ASSLVGRRAANYGYT
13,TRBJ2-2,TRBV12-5,ASGLVTGFVGELF
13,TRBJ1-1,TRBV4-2,ASRRTDNLNTEAF
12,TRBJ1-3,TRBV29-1,SVSPRLRWDTIY
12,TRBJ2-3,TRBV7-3,ASSPGTHTDTQY
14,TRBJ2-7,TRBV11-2,ASSLDRTSGPYEQY
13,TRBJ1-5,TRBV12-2,ASRLGKSVNQPQH
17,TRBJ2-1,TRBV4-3,ASSHRTSGSLPSYNEQF